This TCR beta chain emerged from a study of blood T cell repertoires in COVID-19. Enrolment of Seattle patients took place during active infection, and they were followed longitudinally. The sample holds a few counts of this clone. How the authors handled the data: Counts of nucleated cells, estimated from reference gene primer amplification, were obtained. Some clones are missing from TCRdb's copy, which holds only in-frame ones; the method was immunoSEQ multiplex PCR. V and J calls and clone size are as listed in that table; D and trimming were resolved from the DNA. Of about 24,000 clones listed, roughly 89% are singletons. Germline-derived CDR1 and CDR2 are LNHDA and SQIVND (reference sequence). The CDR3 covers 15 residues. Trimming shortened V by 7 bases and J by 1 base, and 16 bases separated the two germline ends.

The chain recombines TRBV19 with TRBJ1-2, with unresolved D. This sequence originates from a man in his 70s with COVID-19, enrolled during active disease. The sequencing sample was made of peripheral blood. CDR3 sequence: CASTLTTRGNYGYTF. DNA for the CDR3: TGTGCCAGTACTCTGACTACACGGGGTAACTATGGCTACACCTTC.